This entry lists 18 T cell receptor beta chains sequenced from one sample in a study of CD8+CD57+ T cells in acquired aplastic anemia. Genomic DNA templated the TCR beta VDJ and CDR3 profiling. TCRdb redid the calling of the reads with MiXCR, one entry per CDR3 protein. The sample includes about 270,000 distinct CDR3 sequences, 55% to 65% of them seen just once. Sequencing used sorted CD4+, CD8+, or CD8+CD57+ T cells (not recorded which) from PBMCs. These receptors all stem from a human donor with severe aplastic anemia or a healthy control (not recorded which).

The rearrangement links TRBV20-1 to TRBJ1-6; 11 positions agree with TRBD1. CDR3 size: 16 residues. The trim removed 5 bases at V and 3 bases at J, leaving 6 bases unmatched. Germline assignment: CDR1 DFQATT and CDR2 SNEGSKA (reference sequence). The CDR3 DNA reads TGCAGTGCTCGCGGACAGGGGGCTAGCTATAATTCACCCCTCCACTTT. Translated: CSARGQGASYNSPLHF.

This clonotype was seen many times. CDR3 coding DNA: TGTGCCAGCAGCTTTATGACGGCTTACTCCTACGAGCAGTACTTC. Its protein is CASSFMTAYSYEQYF. The chain combines TRBV7-9 with TRBJ2-7; D ambiguous. The ends were cut back, 3 bases at V and 0 bases at J, with 12 bases in the middle. The germline CDR1 and CDR2 sequences are SEHNR and FQNEAQ (reference sequence). CDR3 length equals 15 residues.

This clonotype was counted at least ten times. The CDR3 sequence is CATDRAGGYTF. The CDR3 DNA reads TGTGCCACCGACAGGGCGGGTGGCTACACCTTC. The J gene is TRBJ1-2, the V gene TRBV2; 7 bases are a match to TRBD1. After removal of 10 bases from V and 7 bases from J, the junction contained 6 bases not matched to a gene. The CDR3 is 11 residues long. CDR1 is SNHLY, CDR2 FYNNEI, per germline.

There are a few counts of this clonotype. The chain combines TRBV19 with TRBJ2-3; the D gene is possibly TRBD1 (6 bases). The V end lost 5 bases, the J end lost 6 bases, and 15 bases lay between the germline ends. The CDR3 is 14 amino acids. CDR1 and CDR2 from the germline V gene are LNHDA and SQIVND (reference sequence). CDR3 nucleotides: TGTGCCAGTAGTGGAGGCAGGGGTTCGGATACGCAGTATTTT. Protein: CASSGGRGSDTQYF.

The chain is built from TRBV20-1 and TRBJ1-6; maybe TRBD1 (6 bases). Trimming removed 6 bases at V and 11 bases at J, with 23 bases between. This CDR3 contains 15 residues. Germline CDR1 and CDR2: DFQATT and SNEGSKA (reference sequence). The CDR3 spells CSARPTGTTNPPLHF. CDR3 nucleotide sequence: TGCAGTGCCCGCCCAACAGGGACGACGAATCCACCCCTCCACTTT.

The chain links TRBV7-8 to TRBJ2-1; either TRBD1 or TRBD2 may supply D (5 bases each). Trimming pared 7 bases from V and 5 bases from J, leaving 9 bases between. The CDR3 contains 12 residues. Looked up from germline, CDR1 is SGHVS and CDR2 is FQNEAQ. The CDR3 DNA is TGTGCCAGCATGCTGGGGGACAATGAGCAGTTCTTC. It yields the protein CASMLGDNEQFF.

This chain uses TRBV7-9 with TRBJ1-2; possible D gene TRBD1, 5 bases. The V gene lost 3 bases and the J gene lost 8 bases, with 16 bases spanning the gap. Germline CDR1 and CDR2: SEHNR and FQNEAQ (reference sequence). This CDR3 spans 14 amino acids. The CDR3 loop reads CASSLGGRLEGYTF. The CDR3 DNA is TGTGCCAGCAGCTTGGGGGGACGGTTGGAAGGCTACACCTTC.

The table lists this clonotype with many counts. The chain has TRBV6-6 and TRBJ1-6; TRBD1 might be the D (6 bases). The CDR3 runs 12 residues. Trimming left V 6 bases short and J 10 bases short, with 10 bases between. The germline V gene encodes CDR1 MNHNY and CDR2 SVGAGI (reference sequence). Written as DNA, the CDR3 is TGTGCCAGCAGCGAGGGGGGGTCACCCCTCCACTTT. The encoded protein is CASSEGGSPLHF.

This clonotype has ten or more counts. CDR3 sequence: CSAPAGGDTQYF. The DNA for the CDR3 is TGCAGTGCCCCGGCGGGGGGCGATACGCAGTATTTT. V and J are TRBV20-1 and TRBJ2-3; TRBD2 matches 8 bases. Trimming took 6 bases from V and 6 from J; bases not matched to a gene: 5. CDR1 and CDR2 (germline): DFQATT, SNEGSKA (reference sequence). CDR3 size: 12 residues.

This clonotype occurred many times. The chain combines TRBV20-1 with TRBJ2-3; perhaps TRBD2 as D (5 bases). This CDR3 spans 13 amino acids. V dropped 6 bases and J dropped 1 base, with 11 bases sitting between them. CDR1 is DFQATT and CDR2 is SNEGSKA in the germline V gene (reference sequence). CDR3 coding DNA: TGCAGTGCGGAGAGTAGCGGCACAGATACGCAGTATTTT. This encodes CSAESSGTDTQYF.

The genes are TRBV24-1 and TRBJ2-3; D uncertain. The CDR3 covers 14 residues. V lost 2 bases and J 3 bases, leaving 8 bases between the germline ends. Per the germline V gene, CDR1 is KGHDR and CDR2 is SFDVKD. In DNA, the CDR3 is TGTGCCACCAGTGATTCCCCCGCAACAGATACGCAGTATTTT. Translation: CATSDSPATDTQYF.

This clonotype has only one observation. This chain links TRBV20-1 with TRBJ2-7; D not certain. In germline, CDR1 is DFQATT, CDR2 SNEGSKA (reference sequence). Trimming removed 7 bases from V and 9 bases from J, with 7 bases in between. This CDR3 comprises 8 residues. In DNA form, the CDR3 reads TGCAGTGTTTCGGGGCAGTACTTC. Residues: CSVSGQYF.

The table lists this clonotype with many counts. V is TRBV12-3 or TRBV12-4 and J is TRBJ1-4, with unresolved D. Trimming cost V 6 bases and J 5 bases, with 4 bases left between them. The CDR3 runs to 11 residues. Here the CDR3 reads CASSQNEKLFF. CDR3 DNA sequence: TGTGCCAGCAGCCAAAATGAAAAACTGTTTTTT.

The rearrangement joins TRBV20-1 to TRBJ2-7, with TRBD2 identical over 10 bases. The V segment lost 3 bases and the J segment 1 base; nucleotides outside the gene matches: 6. This CDR3 comprises 15 residues. CDR1 and CDR2 from the germline V gene are DFQATT and SNEGSKA (reference sequence). For the CDR3, the DNA is TGCAGTGCTAGCCCCACTAGCGGGGAGTCCTACGAGCAGTACTTC. Protein sequence: CSASPTSGESYEQYF.

This chain links TRBV20-1 with TRBJ1-4; D is undetermined. Germline-derived CDR1 and CDR2 are DFQATT and SNEGSKA (reference sequence). V shed 6 bases and J shed 10 bases, with 12 bases lying between them. CDR3 length equals 11 residues. The CDR3 region has the DNA TGCAGTGCCCAGGACGCGCTAAAACTGTTTTTT. Its translation is CSAQDALKLFF.

This clonotype was observed many times. This rearrangement joins TRBV6-2 or TRBV6-3 to TRBJ2-5; tentatively, D is TRBD1 (6 bases). CDR3 length: 15 residues. Trimming took off 6 bases at V and 5 bases at J, with 19 bases between the two ends. CDR1 is MNHEY and CDR2 is SVGEGT in the germline V gene. CDR3 region: CASSRRQDLGETQYF. DNA for the CDR3: TGTGCCAGCAGCCGCAGACAGGACTTGGGGGAGACCCAGTACTTC.

In this sample, this clonotype turned up many times. The rearrangement links TRBV19 to TRBJ2-2, with TRBD1 matching 10 bases. Looked up from germline, CDR1 is LNHDA and CDR2 is SQIVND (reference sequence). CDR3 size: 13 residues. V dropped 6 bases and J dropped 7; count of bases not matched to a gene: 2. The CDR3 here is CASRTGGIGELFF. CDR3 bases: TGTGCCAGTAGGACAGGGGGCATCGGGGAGCTGTTTTTT.

This clonotype has at least ten counts. This rearrangement joins TRBV3-1 to TRBJ1-2; D remains unclear. V lost 2 bases and J lost 7, with 8 bases in between. This CDR3 has 12 residues. Germline V gene data show CDR1 as LGHDT and CDR2 as YNNKEL (reference sequence). CDR3 sequence (DNA): TGTGCCAGCAGCCAACAAAAGGGTGGCTACACCTTC. This encodes CASSQQKGGYTF.